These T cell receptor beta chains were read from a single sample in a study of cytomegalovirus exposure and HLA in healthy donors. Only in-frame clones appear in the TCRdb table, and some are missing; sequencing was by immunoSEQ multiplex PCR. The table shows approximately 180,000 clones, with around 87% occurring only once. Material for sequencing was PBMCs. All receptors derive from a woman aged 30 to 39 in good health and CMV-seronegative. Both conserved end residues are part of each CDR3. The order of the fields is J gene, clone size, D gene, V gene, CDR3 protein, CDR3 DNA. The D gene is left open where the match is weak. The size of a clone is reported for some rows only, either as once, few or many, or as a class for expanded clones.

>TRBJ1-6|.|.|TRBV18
CASSPGGDGSPLHF
TGTGCCAGCTCACCAGGAGGGGATGGTTCACCCCTCCACTTT
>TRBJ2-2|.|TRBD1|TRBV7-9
CASTPKTGTGYGELFF
TGTGCCAGCACCCCCAAAACCGGGACAGGGTACGGGGAGCTGTTTTTT
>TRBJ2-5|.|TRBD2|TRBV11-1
CASSPGGTSVETQYF
TGTGCCAGCAGCCCGGGGGGGACTAGCGTGGAGACCCAGTACTTC
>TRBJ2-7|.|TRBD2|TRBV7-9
CASSAPAGGPYEQYF
TGTGCCAGCAGCGCTCCAGCGGGGGGGCCGTACGAGCAGTACTTC
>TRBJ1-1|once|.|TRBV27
CASSIGQYTEAFF
TGTGCCAGCAGTATCGGACAGTACACTGAAGCTTTCTTT
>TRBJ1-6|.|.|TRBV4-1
CASSQDGRGSSYNSPLHF
TGCGCCAGCAGCCAAGATGGGAGGGGGAGCTCCTATAATTCACCCCTCCACTTT
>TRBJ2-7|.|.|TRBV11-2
CASSLGGLGVYF
TGTGCCAGCAGCTTAGGGGGGCTAGGCGTGTACTTC
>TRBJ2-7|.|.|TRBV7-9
CASSPPAGYEQYF
TGTGCCAGCAGCCCACCAGCGGGCTACGAGCAGTACTTC
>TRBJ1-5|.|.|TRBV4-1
CASSQGGVVRPQHF
TGCGCCAGCAGCCAAGGTGGTGTAGTTCGGCCCCAGCATTTT
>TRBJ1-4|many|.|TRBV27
CASSLDRATNEKLFF
TGTGCCAGCAGTTTGGACAGAGCAACTAATGAAAAACTGTTTTTT
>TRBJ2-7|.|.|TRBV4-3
CASSQFSGQPNYEQYF
TGCGCCAGCAGCCAATTTTCTGGACAGCCCAACTACGAGCAGTACTTC
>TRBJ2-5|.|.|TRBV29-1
CSAGHHQETQYF
TGCAGCGCGGGACACCACCAAGAGACCCAGTACTTC
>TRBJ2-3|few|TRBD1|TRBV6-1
CASSGGTGGADTQYF
TGTGCCAGCAGTGGGGGGACAGGGGGTGCAGATACGCAGTATTTT
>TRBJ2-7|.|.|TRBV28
CASNSFSYEQYF
TGTGCCAGCAACTCCTTCTCCTACGAGCAGTACTTC
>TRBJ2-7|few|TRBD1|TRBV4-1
CASSQGSPGQTYEQYF
TGCGCCAGCAGCCAGGGCTCACCGGGACAGACCTACGAGCAGTACTTC
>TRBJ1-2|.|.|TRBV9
CASSAPLGVYGYTF
TGTGCCAGCAGCGCCCCCCTTGGAGTCTATGGCTACACCTTC
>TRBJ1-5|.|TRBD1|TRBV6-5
CASSGQGAGSQPQHF
TGTGCCAGCAGCGGCCAGGGGGCTGGCAGTCAGCCCCAGCATTTT
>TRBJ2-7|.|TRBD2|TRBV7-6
CASSQSGEYYEQYF
TGTGCCAGCAGCCAGAGCGGGGAGTATTACGAGCAGTACTTC
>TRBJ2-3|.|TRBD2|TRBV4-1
CASSQYLSGGTDTQYF
TGCGCCAGCAGCCAGTACCTTAGCGGGGGCACAGATACGCAGTATTTT
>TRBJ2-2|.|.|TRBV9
CASSVGGAGELFF
TGTGCCAGCAGCGTAGGGGGCGCCGGGGAGCTGTTTTTT
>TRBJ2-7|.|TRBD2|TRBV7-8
CASSLGAAGWGEQYF
TGTGCCAGCAGCCTCGGGGCAGCGGGGTGGGGCGAGCAGTACTTC
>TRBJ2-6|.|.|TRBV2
CASSGGGSGANVLTF
TGTGCCAGCAGTGGAGGGGGATCTGGGGCCAACGTCCTGACTTTC
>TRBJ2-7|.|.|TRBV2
CASEGNKGLSYEQYF
TGTGCCAGCGAGGGAAACAAGGGCCTTTCCTACGAGCAGTACTTC
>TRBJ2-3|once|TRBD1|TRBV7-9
CASSLLKGAGDTQYF
TGTGCCAGCAGCTTATTAAAGGGGGCTGGGGATACGCAGTATTTT
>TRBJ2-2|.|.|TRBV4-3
CASSQFPGATGELFF
TGCGCCAGCAGCCAATTTCCGGGAGCCACCGGGGAGCTGTTTTTT
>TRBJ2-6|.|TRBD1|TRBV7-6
CASSLVGQGGANVLTF
TGTGCCAGCAGCTTAGTGGGACAGGGAGGGGCCAACGTCCTGACTTTC
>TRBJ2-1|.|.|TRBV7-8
CASSLIELSSYNEQFF
TGTGCCAGCAGCTTAATAGAACTGAGCTCCTACAATGAGCAGTTCTTC
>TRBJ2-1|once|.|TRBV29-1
CSVRGTQNNEQFF
TGCAGCGTTCGAGGGACTCAGAACAATGAGCAGTTCTTC
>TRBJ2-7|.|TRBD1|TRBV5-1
CASSIIGTGSYEQYF
TGCGCCAGCAGCATTATAGGGACAGGGAGTTACGAGCAGTACTTC
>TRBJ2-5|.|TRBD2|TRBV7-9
CASSLDPSGGYQETQYF
TGTGCCAGCAGCTTAGACCCTTCGGGGGGGTACCAAGAGACCCAGTACTTC
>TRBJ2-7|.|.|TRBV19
CASSIGLQGPKDEQYF
TGTGCCAGTAGTATAGGTCTACAGGGTCCCAAGGACGAGCAGTACTTC
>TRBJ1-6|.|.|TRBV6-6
CASSYSNNSPLHF
TGTGCCAGCAGTTACTCCAATAATTCACCCCTCCACTTT
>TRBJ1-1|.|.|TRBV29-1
CSAYSGERTEAFF
TGCAGCGCGTACTCGGGGGAGCGCACTGAAGCTTTCTTT
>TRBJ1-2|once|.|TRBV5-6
CASSLRQGLIYGYTF
TGTGCCAGCAGCTTGAGGCAGGGGCTGATCTATGGCTACACCTTC
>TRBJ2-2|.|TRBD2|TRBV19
CASAGGYNTGELFF
TGTGCCAGTGCGGGGGGGTATAACACCGGGGAGCTGTTTTTT
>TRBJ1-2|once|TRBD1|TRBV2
CASSATPGTAYGYTF
TGTGCCAGCAGCGCAACTCCCGGGACAGCATATGGCTACACCTTC
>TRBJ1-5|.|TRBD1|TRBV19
CASTPRTGGNQPQHF
TGTGCCAGTACCCCAAGGACAGGGGGCAATCAGCCCCAGCATTTT
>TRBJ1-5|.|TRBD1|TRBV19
CASSTGTDYQPQHF
TGTGCCAGTAGTACCGGGACAGACTATCAGCCCCAGCATTTT
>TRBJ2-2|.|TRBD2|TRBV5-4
CASSDGLAGGTGELFF
TGTGCCAGCAGCGACGGACTAGCGGGGGGTACCGGGGAGCTGTTTTTT
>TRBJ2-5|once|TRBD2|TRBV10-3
CAISESGRQETQYF
TGTGCCATCAGTGAGTCCGGGAGGCAAGAGACCCAGTACTTC
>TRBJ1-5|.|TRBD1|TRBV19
CASSIVGDRWSRPQHF
TGTGCCAGTAGTATAGTAGGGGACAGGTGGTCGCGGCCCCAGCATTTT
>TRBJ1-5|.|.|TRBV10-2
CASSVGGDQPQHF
TGCGCCAGCAGTGTAGGCGGGGATCAGCCCCAGCATTTT
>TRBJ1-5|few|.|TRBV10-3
CAAGGERQPQHF
TGTGCCGCCGGGGGGGAACGACAGCCCCAGCATTTT
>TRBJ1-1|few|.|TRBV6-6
CASCIYMNTEAFF
TGTGCCAGCTGCATTTACATGAACACTGAAGCTTTCTTT
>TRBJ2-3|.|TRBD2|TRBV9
CASSVDPGLAGKVQYF
TGTGCCAGCAGCGTAGATCCGGGACTAGCGGGGAAAGTGCAGTATTTT
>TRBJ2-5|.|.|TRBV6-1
CASSTAGTPQETQYF
TGTGCCAGCAGCACCGCGGGGACGCCGCAAGAGACCCAGTACTTC
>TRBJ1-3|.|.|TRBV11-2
CASSRTGSNTIYF
TGTGCCAGCAGCCGAACAGGCTCAAACACCATATATTTT
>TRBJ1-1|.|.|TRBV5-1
CASSPTGTEAFF
TGCGCCAGCAGCCCGACGGGCACTGAAGCTTTCTTT
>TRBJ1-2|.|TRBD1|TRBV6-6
CASRGETGWDGYTF
TGTGCCAGCAGGGGGGAGACAGGGTGGGATGGCTACACCTTC
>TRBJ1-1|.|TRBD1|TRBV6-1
CASSDRGQGTEAFF
TGTGCCAGCAGTGACAGGGGGCAAGGCACTGAAGCTTTCTTT
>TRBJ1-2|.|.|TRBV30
CAWSAGFYGYTF
TGTGCCTGGAGCGCAGGGTTCTATGGCTACACCTTC
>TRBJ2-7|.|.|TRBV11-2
CASSLDLTGFNYEQYF
TGTGCCAGCAGCTTAGATCTCACAGGGTTTAACTACGAGCAGTACTTC
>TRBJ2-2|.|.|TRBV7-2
CASSLDPDSTTGELFF
TGTGCCAGCAGCTTAGATCCAGACAGTACCACCGGGGAGCTGTTTTTT
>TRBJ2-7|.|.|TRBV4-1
CASSGQWESYEQYF
TGCGCCAGCAGTGGACAGTGGGAGTCCTACGAGCAGTACTTC
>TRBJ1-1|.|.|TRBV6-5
CASSYSSLLSGAFF
TGTGCCAGCAGTTACTCGAGTCTCTTATCTGGAGCTTTCTTT
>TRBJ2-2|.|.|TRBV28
CASSLRYILRPGELFF
TGTGCCAGCAGTTTACGTTATATTCTGCGGCCCGGGGAGCTGTTTTTT
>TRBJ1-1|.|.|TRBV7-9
CASKVGRDTEAFF
TGTGCCAGCAAGGTAGGGAGGGACACTGAAGCTTTCTTT
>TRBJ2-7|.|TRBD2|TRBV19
CASSLGGEQYF
TGTGCCAGTAGCCTCGGGGGGGAGCAGTACTTC
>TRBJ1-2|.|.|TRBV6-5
CASSITVLNYGYTF
TGTGCCAGCTCGATTACAGTTCTAAACTATGGCTACACCTTC
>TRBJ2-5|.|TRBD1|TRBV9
CASSTGVRETQYF
TGTGCCAGCAGTACAGGGGTCCGGGAGACCCAGTACTTC